Listed here are 11 T cell receptor beta chains from one sample, sequenced in a study of cytomegalovirus exposure and HLA in healthy donors. The primer mix had 60 Vbeta and 13 Jbeta primers. Using immunoSEQ multiplex PCR, the repertoire was profiled, and TCRdb retains in-frame clones only, with some absent. The sample records about 100,000 clones, around three quarters being singletons. Sequencing used PBMCs. These receptors came from a female donor in good health and CMV-seropositive.

This clone was found a few times. This chain connects TRBV6-5 to TRBJ2-1, with TRBD2 matching 9 bases. The CDR3 length is 15 residues. CDR1 is MNHEY, CDR2 SVGAGI, per germline. The J segment lost 2 bases and the V segment lost 2 bases, leaving 1 base of the junction unmatched. CDR3 in amino acids: CASSYGLAPYNEQFF. For the CDR3, the DNA is TGTGCCAGCAGTTACGGACTAGCGCCCTACAATGAGCAGTTCTTC.

The V gene is TRBV7-2, the J gene TRBJ1-1; no clear D gene. The CDR3 is 13 amino acids. V lost 2 bases and J lost 0, with 4 bases in between. Germline V gives CDR1 SGHTA, CDR2 FQGNSA. The CDR3 is CASSLPVNTEAFF. The CDR3, as DNA: TGTGCCAGCAGCTTACCAGTGAACACTGAAGCTTTCTTT.

The chain recombines TRBV28 with TRBJ2-7; 9 bases fit TRBD1. The CDR3 consists of 14 residues. J was trimmed by 1 base and V by 6 bases; bases with no gene match: 4. The germline CDR1 and CDR2 sequences are MDHEN and SYDVKM. DNA for the CDR3: TGTGCCAGCAGGGGGGACAGGGATTCCTACGAGCAGTACTTC. The encoded protein is CASRGDRDSYEQYF.

J is TRBJ1-5 and V is TRBV19; D unclear. Germline V CDR1 and CDR2: LNHDA, SQIVND (reference sequence). Trimming left V 3 bases short and J 6 bases short, with 9 bases between. This CDR3 has 13 amino acids. The CDR3 loop reads CASSMGGLQPQHF. The CDR3 nucleotides read TGTGCCAGTAGTATGGGAGGGCTTCAGCCCCAGCATTTT.

The V call is TRBV7-3, the J call TRBJ2-1; no firm D call. The CDR3 is made up of 13 amino acids. Germline values: CDR1 SGHTA, CDR2 FQGTGA. Deletions cut 3 bases from V and 5 bases from J, with 8 bases between. CDR3: CASSFLHNNEQFF. The CDR3 DNA is TGTGCCAGCAGCTTCTTGCACAACAATGAGCAGTTCTTC.

This clone appeared a few times. This chain links TRBV19 with TRBJ2-1; TRBD2 matches at 11 bases. Germline V gene sequence: CDR1 LNHDA, CDR2 SQIVND (reference sequence). This CDR3 comprises 14 residues. With V trimmed by 6 bases and J by 9 bases, 7 bases remained unmatched. The CDR3 loop reads CASRPGLAVGEQFF. CDR3 nucleotide sequence: TGTGCCAGTAGGCCGGGACTAGCGGTAGGTGAGCAGTTCTTC. Full variable domain (missing parts from reference TRBV19 and TRBJ2-1): DGGITQSPKYLFRKEGQNVTLSCEQNLNHDAMYWYRQDPGQGLRLIYYSQIVNDFQKGDIAEGYSVSREKKESFPLTVTSAQKNPTAFYLCASRPGLAVGEQFFGPGTRLTVL.

This clone turned up a few times. In nucleotides, the CDR3 is TGTGCCAGCAGTAGCCAGAGGACAGTGACCTACGAGCAGTACTTC. As protein: CASSSQRTVTYEQYF. This chain joins TRBV6-5 and TRBJ2-7; D possibly corresponds to TRBD1 (6 bases). This CDR3 has 15 residues. Germline lookup yields CDR1 MNHEY and CDR2 SVGAGI. V dropped 5 bases and J dropped 2 bases, with 16 bases sitting between them.

The chain has TRBV9 and TRBJ1-1; D is uncertain. Germline CDR1 and CDR2: SGDLS and YYNGEE. Trimming took 4 bases from V and 3 from J, leaving 10 bases between them. The length of the CDR3 is 13 residues. CDR3 sequence (DNA): TGTGCCAGCAGCCCGACTCGGGACACTGAAGCTTTCTTT. Its translation: CASSPTRDTEAFF.

In this sample, this clone turned up once. CDR3 bases: TGTGCCATCAGAGCAGGGGAGGGCTCCTATAATTCACCCCTCCACTTT. It yields the protein CAIRAGEGSYNSPLHF. The chain has TRBV10-3 and TRBJ1-6, with D perhaps TRBD1 (6 bases). Germline CDR1 is ENHRY and CDR2 is SYGVKD. V dropped 6 bases and J dropped 0 bases, with 12 bases sitting between them. The length of the CDR3 is 16 residues.

This chain connects TRBV4-3 to TRBJ2-7, with 7 bases that match TRBD2. Trimming at V came to 0 bases and at J to 0 bases, leaving 8 bases not matched to a gene. The CDR3 sequence is 17 residues long. Germline lookup yields CDR1 LGHNA and CDR2 YSLEER. In DNA form, the CDR3 reads TGCGCCAGCAGCCAAGATTGGAAGCGCGGGAGCTCCTACGAGCAGTACTTC. Protein sequence: CASSQDWKRGSSYEQYF.

The chain recombines TRBV28 with TRBJ1-1; D is perhaps TRBD1 (6 bases). In germline, CDR1 is MDHEN, CDR2 SYDVKM. V lost 5 bases to trimming and J lost 1 base, with 14 bases between them. This CDR3 is 15 amino acids long. The CDR3 reads CASSPPTGRNTEAFF. As DNA, the CDR3 is TGTGCCAGCAGTCCCCCGACAGGAAGGAACACTGAAGCTTTCTTT.